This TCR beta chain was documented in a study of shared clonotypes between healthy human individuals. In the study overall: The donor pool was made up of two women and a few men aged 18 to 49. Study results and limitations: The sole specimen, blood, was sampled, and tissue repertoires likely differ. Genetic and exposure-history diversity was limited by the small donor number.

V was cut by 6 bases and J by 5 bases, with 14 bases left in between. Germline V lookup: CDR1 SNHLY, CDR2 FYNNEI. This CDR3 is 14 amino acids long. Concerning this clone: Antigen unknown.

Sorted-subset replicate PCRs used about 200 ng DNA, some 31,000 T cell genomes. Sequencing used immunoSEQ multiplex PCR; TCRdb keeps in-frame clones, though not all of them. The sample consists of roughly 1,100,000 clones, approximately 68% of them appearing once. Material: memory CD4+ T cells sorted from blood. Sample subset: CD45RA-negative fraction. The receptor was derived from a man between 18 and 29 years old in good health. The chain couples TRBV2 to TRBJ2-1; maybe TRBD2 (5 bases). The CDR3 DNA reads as TGTGCCAGCAGCTCCAGCCGCGGGCACAATGAGCAGTTCTTC. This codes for CASSSSRGHNEQFF.